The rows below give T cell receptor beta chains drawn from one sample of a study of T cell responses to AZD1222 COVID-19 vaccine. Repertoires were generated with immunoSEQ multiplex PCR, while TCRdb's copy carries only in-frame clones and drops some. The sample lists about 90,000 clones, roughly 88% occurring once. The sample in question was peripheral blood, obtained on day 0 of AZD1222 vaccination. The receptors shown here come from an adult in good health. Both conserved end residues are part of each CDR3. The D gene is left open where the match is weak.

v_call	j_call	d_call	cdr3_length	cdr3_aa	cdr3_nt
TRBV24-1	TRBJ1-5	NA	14	CATSETYSNQPQHF	TGTGCCACCAGTGAAACCTATAGCAATCAGCCCCAGCATTTT
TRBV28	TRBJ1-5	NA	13	CAVGRVLGQPQHF	TGTGCCGTTGGACGGGTATTAGGGCAGCCCCAGCATTTT
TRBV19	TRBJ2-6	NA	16	CASSIDRASGANVLTF	TGTGCCAGTAGTATAGACAGGGCCTCTGGGGCCAACGTCCTGACTTTC
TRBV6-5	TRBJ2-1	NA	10	CASSYNEQFF	TGTGCCAGCAGTTACAATGAGCAGTTCTTC
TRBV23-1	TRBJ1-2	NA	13	CASSHLTHYGYTF	TGCGCCAGCAGTCATTTAACACACTATGGCTACACCTTC
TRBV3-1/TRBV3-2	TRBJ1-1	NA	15	CASSQDLSTNTEAFF	TGTGCCAGCAGCCAAGATCTATCCACGAACACTGAAGCTTTCTTT
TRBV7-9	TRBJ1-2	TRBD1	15	CASSLGQGLVHGYTF	TGTGCCAGCAGCTTAGGACAGGGTCTCGTACATGGCTACACCTTC
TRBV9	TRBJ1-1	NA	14	CASSVIRGSTEAFF	TGTGCCAGCAGCGTAATTCGGGGGTCAACTGAAGCTTTCTTT
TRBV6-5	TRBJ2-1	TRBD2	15	CASSRTSGSYNEQFF	TGTGCCAGCAGCCGGACTAGCGGTTCCTACAATGAGCAGTTCTTC
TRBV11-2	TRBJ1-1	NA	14	CASSLEAFRGAAFF	TGTGCCAGCAGCTTAGAAGCTTTTAGGGGCGCGGCTTTCTTT
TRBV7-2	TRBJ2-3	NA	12	CASSLDTDTQYF	TGTGCCAGCAGCTTAGACACAGATACGCAGTATTTT
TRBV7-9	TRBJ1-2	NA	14	CASSSRGDNYGYTF	TGTGCCAGCAGCTCCCGCGGAGATAACTATGGCTACACCTTC
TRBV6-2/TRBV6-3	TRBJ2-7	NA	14	CASSFSPPLAVQYF	TGTGCCAGCAGTTTCTCTCCCCCTTTAGCCGTGCAGTACTTC
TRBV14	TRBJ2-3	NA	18	CASSQVSARTPYTDTQYF	TGTGCCAGCAGCCAAGTATCAGCCAGGACCCCTTACACAGATACGCAGTATTTT
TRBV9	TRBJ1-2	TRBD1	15	CASSENRGLNYGYTF	TGTGCCAGCAGCGAGAACAGGGGTCTCAACTATGGCTACACCTTC
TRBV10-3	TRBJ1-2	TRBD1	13	CASRPGTVYGYTF	TGTGCCTCCCGACCCGGGACAGTCTATGGCTACACCTTC
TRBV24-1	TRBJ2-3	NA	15	CATSDLTVGTDTQYF	TGTGCCACCAGTGATTTAACGGTGGGCACAGATACGCAGTATTTT